This TCR beta chain was sequenced in a study of T cells in Graves' hyperthyroidism and ophthalmopathy. Amplification of TCR beta CDR3 regions was performed using RNA transcripts as template. First-round RT-PCR targeting the TCR CDR3 was performed with the HTBI primer set. TCRdb analysed the multiplex PCR reads with MiXCR anew, one entry per CDR3 protein. The profile shows 500,000 to 600,000 distinct CDR3 sequences, roughly a sixth of them singletons. Among the patients, aged 18 to 65, hyperthyroidism was newly diagnosed and had lasted under 2 months. This clonotype has at least ten counts. Sequenced material: blood. The sequence was collected from a woman under 30 with Graves' hyperthyroidism.

The CDR3 here is CASSLRGGIHEQYF. The CDR3 DNA follows: TGTGCCAGCAGTTTAAGGGGAGGGATCCACGAGCAGTACTTC. The chain employs TRBV28 and TRBJ2-7; TRBD2 matches 7 bases. V gave up 2 bases and J gave up 5 bases; unmatched junction bases: 6. The CDR3 covers 14 residues. CDR1 MDHEN and CDR2 SYDVKM come from the germline V gene. The full variable domain, in which reference TRBV28 and TRBJ2-7 provide the parts outside the CDR3, is DVKVTQSSRYLVKRTGEKVFLECVQDMDHENMFWYRQDPGLGLRLIYFSYDVKMKEKGDIPEGYSVSREKKERFSLILESASTNQTSMYLCASSLRGGIHEQYFGPGTRLTVT.